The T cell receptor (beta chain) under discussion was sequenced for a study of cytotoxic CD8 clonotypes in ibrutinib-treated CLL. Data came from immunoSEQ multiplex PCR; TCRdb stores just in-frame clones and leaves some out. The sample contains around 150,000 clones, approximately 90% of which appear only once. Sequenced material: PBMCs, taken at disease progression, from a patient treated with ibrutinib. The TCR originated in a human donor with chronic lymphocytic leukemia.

As DNA, the CDR3 is TGTGCCAGCAGCCTTGACTTCTCGAGCTCCTACAATGAGCAGTTCTTC. Protein sequence: CASSLDFSSSYNEQFF. The V gene is TRBV4-2, the J gene TRBJ2-1; D remains unclear. Germline CDR1 reads LGHNA; CDR2 reads YNFKEQ. V lost 4 bases, J lost 0 bases, and 13 bases lay in between. This CDR3 comprises 16 residues.